A single sample is the source of the 20 T cell receptor beta chains below, sequenced in a study of T cell responses to AZD1222 COVID-19 vaccine. Libraries were prepared by immunoSEQ multiplex PCR; TCRdb keeps only in-frame clonotypes and omits some of them. Altogether 77,000 or so clones are present, around 90% being singletons, with the ten largest covering around 28%. The sample here was peripheral blood, taken 28 days after the second AZD1222 dose. Receptors originate from an adult who received the AZD1222 COVID-19 vaccine.

The chain uses TRBV2 and TRBJ1-2; no reliable D call. CDR1 is SNHLY and CDR2 is FYNNEI in the germline V gene. The CDR3 totals 15 residues. Trimming shortened V by 7 bases and J by 6 bases, and 21 bases separated the two germline ends. The CDR3 region has the DNA TGTGCCAGCAACGTACGTGGAGCATACATACATGGCTACACCTTC. Residues: CASNVRGAYIHGYTF.

The chain joins TRBV28 to TRBJ2-5; 7 nucleotides line up with TRBD2. Germline lookup yields CDR1 MDHEN and CDR2 SYDVKM. V lost 3 bases to trimming and J lost 2 bases; unmatched junction nucleotides: 18. This CDR3 spans 19 amino acids. CDR3 sequence: CASSFSLKRLAEGQETQYF. In DNA, the CDR3 is TGTGCCAGCAGTTTTTCCCTTAAACGGCTAGCGGAGGGGCAAGAGACCCAGTACTTC. Drawing the rest from reference TRBV28 and TRBJ2-5, the complete variable domain is DVKVTQSSRYLVKRTGEKVFLECVQDMDHENMFWYRQDPGLGLRLIYFSYDVKMKEKGDIPEGYSVSREKKERFSLILESASTNQTSMYLCASSFSLKRLAEGQETQYFGPGTRLLVL.

The rearrangement uses TRBV28 and TRBJ2-7; 9 bases match TRBD1. Per germline, CDR1 MDHEN and CDR2 SYDVKM. CDR3 length equals 15 residues. V gave up 7 bases and J gave up 4 bases; unmatched junction bases: 11. The CDR3 here is CASNPLTGGIYEQYF. CDR3 nucleotides: TGTGCCAGCAACCCTTTGACAGGGGGAATTTACGAGCAGTACTTC.

In this sample, this clone turned up once. This specimen includes other DNA sequences encoding the same CDR3. V gene TRBV2 combines with J gene TRBJ2-7, with D possibly TRBD1 on 5 matching bases. The CDR3 has 13 amino acids. V was trimmed by 4 bases and J by 2 bases, leaving 9 bases between them. CDR1 is SNHLY and CDR2 is FYNNEI in the germline V gene. CDR3 amino acids: CASSVDSAYEQYF. CDR3 in DNA: TGTGCCAGCAGTGTTGACAGCGCCTACGAGCAGTACTTC. Supplemented by reference TRBV2 and TRBJ2-7, the full variable domain reads EPEVTQTPSHQVTQMGQEVILRCVPISNHLYFYWYRQILGQKVEFLVSFYNNEISEKSEIFDDQFSVERPDGSNFTLKIRSTKLEDSAMYFCASSVDSAYEQYFGPGTRLTVT.

The chain has TRBV5-1 and TRBJ1-6; possibly TRBD1 for D (5 bases). From germline, CDR1 is SGHRS and CDR2 YFSETQ. This CDR3 has 14 residues. Trimming cost V 0 bases and J 10 bases, with 11 bases left between them. CDR3 coding DNA: TGCGCCAGCAGCTTGGGAGGGACGGACTCACCCCTCCACTTT. The encoded protein is CASSLGGTDSPLHF.

The chain is built from TRBV7-3 and TRBJ2-1; unclear D gene. The CDR3 is 16 amino acids. The germline V and J ends were trimmed by 5 bases and 0 bases, with 14 bases remaining between them. From germline, CDR1 is SGHTA and CDR2 FQGTGA. Here the CDR3 reads CASSPARTSSYNEQFF. CDR3 DNA: TGTGCCAGCAGCCCCGCCCGGACGAGCTCCTACAATGAGCAGTTCTTC. Full variable domain (outside the CDR3, taken from reference TRBV7-3 and TRBJ2-1): GAGVSQTPSNKVTEKGKYVELRCDPISGHTALYWYRQSLGQGPEFLIYFQGTGAADDSGLPNDRFFAVRPEGSVSTLKIQRTERGDSAVYLCASSPARTSSYNEQFFGPGTRLTVL.

The table lists this clone with a count of one. This chain connects TRBV10-3 to TRBJ2-1; 9 bases fit TRBD2. The CDR3 extends over 14 amino acids. The J segment lost 0 bases and the V segment lost 10 bases, leaving 4 bases of the junction unmatched. CDR1 is ENHRY and CDR2 is SYGVKD in the germline V gene. The CDR3 bases are TGTGCCACACGACTAGCGGACTCCTACAATGAGCAGTTCTTC. Its translation is CATRLADSYNEQFF.

The CDR3 bases are TGTGCCAGCAGCGCCTCCGACAGGGACTATAATGGCTACACCTTC. This translates into CASSASDRDYNGYTF. This chain connects TRBV9 to TRBJ1-2, with 7 bases fitting TRBD1. Germline CDR1 reads SGDLS; CDR2 reads YYNGEE. This CDR3 region has 15 residues. Losses at the gene ends were 3 bases for V and 6 bases for J; bases not matched to a gene: 11.

The chain recombines TRBV2 with TRBJ2-2; D is perhaps TRBD1 (5 bases). The CDR3 length is 13 residues. CDR1 and CDR2 (germline): SNHLY, FYNNEI. V lost 9 bases and J lost 5, with 13 bases in between. CDR3 in DNA: TGTGCCAGTTGCCCGACAGTGACCGGGGAGCTGTTTTTT. Its translation is CASCPTVTGELFF.

This rearrangement joins TRBV15 to TRBJ2-2, with D tentatively TRBD2 (6 bases). V was shortened by 0 bases and J by 3 bases, with 14 bases between the two germline ends. The CDR3 contains 17 residues. The germline CDR1 and CDR2 sequences are LNHNV and YYDKDF (reference sequence). This chain's CDR3 is CATSRDGGVRYTGELFF. The CDR3 nucleotides are TGTGCCACCAGCAGAGATGGAGGGGTTCGTTACACCGGGGAGCTGTTTTTT.

The chain joins TRBV13 to TRBJ2-5, with 9 bases identical to TRBD1. Trimming removed 6 bases from V and 2 bases from J; junction bases left unmatched: 1. Germline V gene data show CDR1 as PRHDT and CDR2 as FYEKMQ (reference sequence). CDR3 length: 13 amino acids. The CDR3 reads CASSGQGQETQYF. The DNA of the CDR3 is TGTGCCAGCAGTGGACAGGGGCAAGAGACCCAGTACTTC.

The rearrangement uses TRBV7-9 and TRBJ2-1; no firm D call. The germline V gene encodes CDR1 SEHNR and CDR2 FQNEAQ (reference sequence). This CDR3 spans 15 amino acids. Deletions cut 2 bases from V and 3 bases from J, with 11 bases between. The CDR3 region is CASSLQLTFYNEQFF. DNA for the CDR3: TGTGCCAGCAGCTTACAACTTACCTTCTACAATGAGCAGTTCTTC.

This clone occurred once. CDR3: CASSPGPYNEQFF. CDR3 in DNA: TGTGCCAGCAGCCCCGGGCCTTACAATGAGCAGTTCTTC. The gene calls are TRBV3-1 (or the pseudogene TRBV3-2) and TRBJ2-1; D remains ambiguous. V dropped 4 bases and J dropped 4 bases, with 8 bases sitting between them. The CDR3 totals 13 residues. Per germline, CDR1 LGHDT and CDR2 YNNKEL (reference sequence).

The J gene is TRBJ1-2, the V gene TRBV6-5; D is possibly TRBD1 (5 bases). Germline V gene lookup returns CDR1 MNHEY and CDR2 SVGAGI. This CDR3 is 13 amino acids long. Trimming took 3 bases from V and 2 from J, leaving 7 bases between them. The CDR3 loop is CASSYSGNYGYTF. Written as DNA, the CDR3 is TGTGCCAGCAGTTATTCAGGGAACTATGGCTACACCTTC.

The chain links TRBV14 to TRBJ1-4; 7 bases fit TRBD1. Per germline, CDR1 SGHDN and CDR2 FVKESK. After removal of 4 bases from V and 9 bases from J, the junction contained 5 bases not matched to a gene. The CDR3 has 13 amino acids. CDR3 in DNA: TGTGCCAGCAGCCCAGGACAGGCCCAAAAACTGTTTTTT. It encodes CASSPGQAQKLFF.

This chain joins TRBV3-1 (or the pseudogene TRBV3-2) and TRBJ1-2, with D hard to call. Per the germline V gene, CDR1 is LGHDT and CDR2 is YNNKEL (reference sequence). CDR3 length: 15 residues. V lost 1 base to trimming and J lost 2 bases, with 11 bases between them. CDR3 amino acids: CASSQGMQGNYGYTF. CDR3 in DNA: TGTGCCAGCAGCCAAGGCATGCAAGGGAACTATGGCTACACCTTC.

In the case of this clone: The junction does not match germline at one end; this may be a read error. The chain combines TRBV9 with TRBJ2-1, with D tentatively TRBD1 (5 bases). CDR1 is SGDLS and CDR2 is YYNGEE in the germline V gene. The CDR3 loop spans 12 amino acids. The CDR3 sequence is CASSADSPDILF. The CDR3 nucleotides are TGTGCCAGCAGCGCAGACAGCCCAGATATCCTCTTC.

This chain links TRBV5-4 with TRBJ2-3; 10 bases line up with TRBD2. Germline V gives CDR1 SGHNT, CDR2 YYREEE (reference sequence). The CDR3 is 15 residues long. Trimming took 4 bases from V and 4 from J; bases not matched to a gene: 6. Here the CDR3 DNA reads TGTGCCAGCAGCCCCAGCGGGAGGGCCGCAGATACGCAGTATTTT. Protein: CASSPSGRAADTQYF.

The chain employs TRBV3-1 (or the pseudogene TRBV3-2) and TRBJ1-6, with D possibly matching TRBD1 (5 bases). Per germline, CDR1 LGHDT and CDR2 YNNKEL (reference sequence). V lost 4 bases, J lost 6 bases, and 10 bases lay in between. The CDR3 covers 14 residues. Here the CDR3 DNA reads TGTGCCAGCAGCCCGGGACGGATTAATTCACCCCTCCACTTT. The encoded protein is CASSPGRINSPLHF.

V is TRBV9 and J is TRBJ2-5; D unresolved. This CDR3 is built from 16 residues. Looked up from germline, CDR1 is SGDLS and CDR2 is YYNGEE. V was pared by 0 bases and J by 1 base, with 13 bases between. Here the CDR3 DNA reads TGTGCCAGCAGCGTAGAGGGCCAGGCCCCCCAAGAGACCCAGTACTTC. Translating it yields CASSVEGQAPQETQYF.